This is a list of T cell receptor beta chains from one sample in a study of T cells in localized non-small cell lung cancer. Profiling relied on immunoSEQ multiplex PCR, and the TCRdb table lists in-frame clones only, not all of them. The sample lists about 74,000 clones; about 81% were seen once. Sequenced here: peripheral blood, sampled before any cancer treatment. These receptors were obtained from a female donor aged 60 or older with stage I lung adenocarcinoma. Both conserved end residues are part of each CDR3. Fields, in order: J gene, D gene, V gene, CDR3 DNA, CDR3 protein. A D gene is named only where the DNA matches it firmly.

TRBJ2-5 | - | TRBV5-1 | TGCGCCAGCAGCTTGGAAGACCCAATCATAGAGACCCAGTACTTC | CASSLEDPIIETQYF
TRBJ2-5 | - | TRBV4-1 | TGCGCCAGCAGCCAAGATACGAGACTACAAGAGACCCAGTACTTC | CASSQDTRLQETQYF
TRBJ2-5 | - | TRBV4-3 | TGCGCCAGCAGCCAAGATAAAGGGACCGAGACCCAGTACTTC | CASSQDKGTETQYF
TRBJ2-5 | - | TRBV5-1 | TGCGCCAGCAGCTTGGCCGACAGTTGGCCGGAGACCCAGTACTTC | CASSLADSWPETQYF
TRBJ2-1 | TRBD2 | TRBV5-1 | TGCGCCAGCAGCCCTACGACTAGCGGGAGCTACAATGAGCAGTTCTTC | CASSPTTSGSYNEQFF
TRBJ2-1 | - | TRBV14 | TGTGCCAGCAGCTACGAGGGACGTTACAATGAGCAGTTCTTC | CASSYEGRYNEQFF
TRBJ2-5 | - | TRBV29-1 | TGCAGCGGGACACTAGCAGGCCAAGAGACCCAGTACTTC | CSGTLAGQETQYF
TRBJ2-1 | TRBD2 | TRBV10-1 | TGCGCCAGCAGTGACTCTAGCGGGGGGGAATACAATGAGCAGTTCTTC | CASSDSSGGEYNEQFF
TRBJ2-7 | - | TRBV7-2 | TGTGCCAGCAGCTCCCCTACGAACGAGCAGTACTTC | CASSSPTNEQYF
TRBJ2-5 | TRBD2 | TRBV2 | TGTGCCAGCAGTGTGCGGGGGAACCAAGAGACCCAGTACTTC | CASSVRGNQETQYF